This T cell receptor (beta chain) derives from a study of beta chain bispecific antibodies for T cell cancers. Study-wide context: Surface TRBV12 (TRBV12-3) was on Jurkat, TRBV5-5 on HPB-ALL. General study points: Normal T cells contributed less of the targeted TRBV signal than the leukemia cells did.

Unique molecular identifier barcodes measured each clonotype's abundance. In TCRdb, the 5' RACE reads were re-called with MiXCR into one record per CDR3 protein. The data hold more than 15,000 distinct CDR3 sequences, with about 2.2% observed a single time. This CDR3 is built from 12 residues. CDR1 is WSHSY, CDR2 SAAADI, per germline. V was pared by 7 bases and J by 8 bases, with 12 bases between. Blood mononuclear cells were expanded for 2 to 4 days using either OKT3 anti-CD3 antibody or CD3/CD28 beads. The sample holds many counts of this clonotype. No antigen is known for it. The chain is built from TRBV10-2 and TRBJ2-1; D is possibly TRBD1 (6 bases). Sequenced sample: healthy donor T cells cultured with leukemia cells. This receptor was identified in a human donor in good health. Some clones in this sample may be carry-over from other donors' samples. Here the CDR3 DNA reads TGCGCCAGCATGCAGGGGCCTTATGAGCAGTTCTTC. Translation gives CASMQGPYEQFF.